The rows below give T cell receptor beta chains drawn from one sample of a study of radiotherapy plus CTLA-4 blockade in lung cancer. Clones were sequenced by immunoSEQ multiplex PCR, and TCRdb holds only the in-frame ones, with some missing. The sample shows about 51,000 clones, 65% to 85% of them seen only once. The material was peripheral blood, obtained from a patient treated with radiotherapy plus ipilimumab. Receptor source: a human donor with non-small cell lung cancer whose response to radiotherapy plus ipilimumab could not be evaluated. Each CDR3 is given with its conserved first and last residue.

cdr3_aa | j_call | v_call | cdr3_length
CASSPGLAPRAETQYF | TRBJ2-5 | TRBV5-1 | 16
CASSWASGRSDEQYF | TRBJ2-7 | TRBV28 | 15
CASSVAGTGIYEQYF | TRBJ2-7 | TRBV9 | 15
CASSQLAGGPDTQYF | TRBJ2-3 | TRBV4-3 | 15
CATSRGGGNIYDEQYF | TRBJ2-7 | TRBV15 | 16
CASSLAASQPQHF | TRBJ1-5 | TRBV7-9 | 13
CASSTGTVGYTF | TRBJ1-2 | TRBV27 | 12
CASSGDRGYQETQYF | TRBJ2-5 | TRBV5-8 | 15
CASSQDRGREQYF | TRBJ2-7 | TRBV5-1 | 13
CASRGQGAEGSTDTQYF | TRBJ2-3 | TRBV27 | 17
CASSFSAPTGGQETQYF | TRBJ2-5 | TRBV27 | 17
CASSPGVGAGDYNEQFF | TRBJ2-1 | TRBV4-3 | 17
CASSWTSGRVQETQYF | TRBJ2-5 | TRBV7-9 | 16
CATSRRTGGTDTQYF | TRBJ2-3 | TRBV15 | 15
CASSLSAGRSYEQYF | TRBJ2-7 | TRBV7-8 | 15
CASSLGTSGRTQETQYF | TRBJ2-5 | TRBV5-4 | 17
CASTQGGSNQPQHF | TRBJ1-5 | TRBV28 | 14
CASSLRGTGFEKLFF | TRBJ1-4 | TRBV28 | 15
CASSLHGQTYEQYF | TRBJ2-7 | TRBV5-5 | 14
CASSPYEFRLAASYNEQFF | TRBJ2-1 | TRBV18 | 19
CASSLHRGANYGYTF | TRBJ1-2 | TRBV7-2 | 15
CASSLGGAGGTGTEAFF | TRBJ1-1 | TRBV28 | 17
CASSFWAGGYGGELFF | TRBJ2-2 | TRBV28 | 16
CASSSGPSSYNEQFF | TRBJ2-1 | TRBV7-3 | 15
CASSYSIRPEWAQYF | TRBJ2-3 | TRBV6-5 | 15
CASSLDFSSTDTQYF | TRBJ2-3 | TRBV18 | 15
CATSRDFRQGAYETQYF | TRBJ2-5 | TRBV15 | 17
CASSLVSPQYF | TRBJ2-5 | TRBV28 | 11